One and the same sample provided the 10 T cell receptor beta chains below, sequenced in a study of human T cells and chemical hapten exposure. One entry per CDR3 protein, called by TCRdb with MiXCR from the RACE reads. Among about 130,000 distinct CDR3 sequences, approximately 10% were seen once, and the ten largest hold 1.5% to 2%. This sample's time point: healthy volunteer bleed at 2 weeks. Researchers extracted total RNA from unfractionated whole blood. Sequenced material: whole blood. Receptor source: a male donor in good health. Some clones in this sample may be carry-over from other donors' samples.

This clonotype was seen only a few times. Here the CDR3 reads CASSYSPGQAGNTEAFF. For the CDR3, the DNA is TGTGCCAGCAGTTACTCCCCTGGACAGGCAGGAAACACTGAAGCTTTCTTT. This chain joins TRBV6-5 and TRBJ1-1; 7 positions agree with TRBD1. Germline CDR1 MNHEY, CDR2 SVGAGI. The CDR3 contains 17 residues. V lost 0 bases and J lost 2; bases outside the gene matches: 9.

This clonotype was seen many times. The CDR3 region is CSARGGLGMSSYNEQFF. The CDR3 DNA reads TGCAGTGCTAGGGGGGGACTAGGGATGAGCTCCTACAATGAGCAGTTCTTC. The J gene is TRBJ2-1, the V gene TRBV20-1; 8 bases fit TRBD2. CDR3 length equals 17 residues. Per the germline V gene, CDR1 is DFQATT and CDR2 is SNEGSKA (reference sequence). V lost 3 bases and J lost 0; bases outside the gene matches: 10.

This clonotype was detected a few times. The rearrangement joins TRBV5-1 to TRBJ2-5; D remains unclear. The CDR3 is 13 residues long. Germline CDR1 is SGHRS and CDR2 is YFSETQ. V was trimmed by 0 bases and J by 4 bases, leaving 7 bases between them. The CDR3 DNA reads TGCGCCAGCAGCTTGGACGCTCCAGAGACCCAGTACTTC. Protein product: CASSLDAPETQYF.

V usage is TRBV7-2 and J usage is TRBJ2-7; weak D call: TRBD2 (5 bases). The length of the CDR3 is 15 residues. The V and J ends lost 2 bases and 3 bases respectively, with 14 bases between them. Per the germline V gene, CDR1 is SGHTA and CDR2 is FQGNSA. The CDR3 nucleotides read TGTGCCAGCAGCTTACGGGGTCGGGCAGACTACGAGCAGTACTTC. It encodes CASSLRGRADYEQYF.

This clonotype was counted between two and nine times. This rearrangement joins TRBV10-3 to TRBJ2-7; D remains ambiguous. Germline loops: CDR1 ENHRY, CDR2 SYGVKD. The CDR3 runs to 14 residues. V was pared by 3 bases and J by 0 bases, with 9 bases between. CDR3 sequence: CAISDGRSSYEQYF. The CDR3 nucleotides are TGTGCCATCAGTGACGGACGGTCCTCCTACGAGCAGTACTTC.

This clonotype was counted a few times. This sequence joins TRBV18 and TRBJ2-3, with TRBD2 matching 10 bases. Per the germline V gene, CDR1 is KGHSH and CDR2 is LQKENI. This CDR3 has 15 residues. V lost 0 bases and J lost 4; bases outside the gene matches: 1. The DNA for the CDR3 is TGTGCCAGCTCACCACCTACTAGCGGGGCAGATACGCAGTATTTT. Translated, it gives CASSPPTSGADTQYF. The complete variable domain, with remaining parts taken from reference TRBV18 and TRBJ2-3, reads NAGVMQNPRHLVRRRGQEARLRCSPMKGHSHVYWYRQLPEEGLKFMVYLQKENIIDESGMPKERFSAEFPKEGPSILRIQQVVRGDSAAYFCASSPPTSGADTQYFGPGTRLTVL.

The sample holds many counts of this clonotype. The CDR3 is CASSSMTGGLTDTQYF. The CDR3, as DNA: TGTGCCAGCAGCTCGATGACAGGGGGCTTGACAGATACGCAGTATTTT. The chain recombines TRBV7-9 with TRBJ2-3, with 10 bases fitting TRBD1. Germline CDR1 is SEHNR and CDR2 is FQNEAQ (reference sequence). The V and J ends lost 4 bases and 3 bases, in that order; junction bases with no gene match: 7. There are 16 residues in the CDR3. Filled out from reference TRBV7-9 and TRBJ2-3, the complete variable domain reads DTGVSQNPRHKITKRGQNVTFRCDPISEHNRLYWYRQTLGQGPEFLTYFQNEAQLEKSRLLSDRFSAERPKGSFSTLEIQRTEQGDSAMYLCASSSMTGGLTDTQYFGPGTRLTVL.

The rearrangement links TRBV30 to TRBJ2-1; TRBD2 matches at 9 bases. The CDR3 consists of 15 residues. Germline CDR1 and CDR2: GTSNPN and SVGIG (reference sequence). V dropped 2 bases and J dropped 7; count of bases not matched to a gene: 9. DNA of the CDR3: TGTGCCTGGAGTCCGGGTAGCGGGAGTGTAAATGAGCAGTTCTTC. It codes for CAWSPGSGSVNEQFF.

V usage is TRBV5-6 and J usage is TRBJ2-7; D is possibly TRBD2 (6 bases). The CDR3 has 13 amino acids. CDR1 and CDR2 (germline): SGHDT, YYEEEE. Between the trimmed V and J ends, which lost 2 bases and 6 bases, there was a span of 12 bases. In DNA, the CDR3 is TGTGCCAGCAGCTTCGGATCCGGGGGCGAGCAGTACTTC. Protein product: CASSFGSGGEQYF.

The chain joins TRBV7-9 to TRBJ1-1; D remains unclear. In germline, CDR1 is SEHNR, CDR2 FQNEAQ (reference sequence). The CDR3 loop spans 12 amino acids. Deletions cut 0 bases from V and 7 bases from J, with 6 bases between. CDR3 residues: CASSLAANEAFF. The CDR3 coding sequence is TGTGCCAGCAGCTTAGCAGCTAATGAAGCTTTCTTT.